These 17 T cell receptor beta chains originate from one sample sequenced in a study of blood T cell repertoires in COVID-19. The assay was immunoSEQ multiplex PCR, and TCRdb's table has in-frame clones only and misses some. The table shows about 150,000 clones, with 83% occurring only once. The sequenced sample consisted of peripheral blood. These receptors originate from a woman aged 60-75 years with COVID-19, enrolled during active disease.

The CDR3 region has the DNA TGTGCCAGCAGTTCCCGGGACAGGGCCAACTATGGCTACACCTTC. Protein product: CASSSRDRANYGYTF. The chain uses TRBV27 and TRBJ1-2; TRBD1 aligns across 9 bases. The CDR3 has 15 amino acids. Germline V gene data show CDR1 as MNHEY and CDR2 as SMNVEV (reference sequence). With V trimmed by 4 bases and J by 2 bases, 5 bases remained unmatched.

The chain is built from TRBV7-2 and TRBJ2-1, with D perhaps matching TRBD2 (5 bases). CDR1 is SGHTA, CDR2 FQGNSA, per germline. This CDR3 has 13 amino acids. V was clipped by 1 base and J by 9 bases, with 10 bases between them. CDR3 DNA: TGTGCCAGCAGCTTAGAACCAGGAGGTGAGCAGTTCTTC. Amino acids: CASSLEPGGEQFF.

This clone has only one observation. The chain carries TRBV19 and TRBJ2-2; possible D gene TRBD1, 6 bases. Trimming cost V 6 bases and J 3 bases, with 11 bases left between them. The germline V gene encodes CDR1 LNHDA and CDR2 SQIVND (reference sequence). The CDR3 contains 14 residues. In nucleotides, the CDR3 is TGTGCCAGTAGGGCAGGGGCCTACACCGGGGAGCTGTTTTTT. It encodes CASRAGAYTGELFF.

The rearrangement joins TRBV27 to TRBJ1-6, with 9 positions matching TRBD1. Germline loops: CDR1 MNHEY, CDR2 SMNVEV (reference sequence). V was pared by 6 bases and J by 6 bases, with 6 bases of the junction left unmatched. CDR3 length equals 15 residues. CDR3 nucleotides: TGTGCCAGCAGCTGGGGACAGGGTTTTAATTCACCCCTCCACTTT. Translated, it gives CASSWGQGFNSPLHF.

This sequence joins TRBV5-6 and TRBJ2-7; possible D gene TRBD2, 6 bases. This CDR3 region has 16 residues. The germline V gene has CDR1 SGHDT and CDR2 YYEEEE. Trimming took 4 bases from V and 1 from J, leaving 18 bases between them. In DNA, the CDR3 is TGTGCCAGCAGCCGCTTGGCGGGCGGGGTATCCTACGAGCAGTACGTC. This gives the protein CASSRLAGGVSYEQYV.

V usage is TRBV18 and J usage is TRBJ2-5; 7 nucleotides align to TRBD1. This CDR3 spans 16 amino acids. Germline trimming cut 3 bases from V and 2 bases from J; bases unmatched to any gene: 9. CDR1 and CDR2 from the germline V gene are KGHSH and LQKENI. Here the CDR3 reads CASSPFSGTAQETQYF. DNA for the CDR3: TGTGCCAGCTCACCCTTCTCAGGGACAGCTCAAGAGACCCAGTACTTC.

The V call is TRBV7-3, the J call TRBJ1-1; 11 nucleotides line up with TRBD1. V trimming: 5 bases; J trimming: 4 bases; junction bases outside the gene matches: 3. The length of the CDR3 is 14 residues. Per the germline V gene, CDR1 is SGHTA and CDR2 is FQGTGA. CDR3 sequence: CASSPGTGGTEAFF. The CDR3 DNA follows: TGTGCCAGCAGCCCCGGGACAGGGGGCACTGAAGCTTTCTTT.

The chain combines TRBV7-8 with TRBJ1-2, with a weak D call TRBD1 (5 bases). Germline V CDR1 and CDR2: SGHVS, FQNEAQ. The CDR3 runs to 13 residues. Trimming shortened V by 5 bases and J by 8 bases, and 15 bases separated the two germline ends. The CDR3 loop is CASSHPGAGGYTF. CDR3 in DNA: TGTGCCAGCAGCCACCCCGGGGCGGGGGGCTACACCTTC.

V and J are TRBV10-1 and TRBJ2-1, with a possible D match to TRBD2 (6 bases). The CDR3 totals 16 residues. Germline CDR1 and CDR2: WNHNN and SYGVQD (reference sequence). V dropped 3 bases and J dropped 8 bases, with 20 bases sitting between them. This CDR3 reads CASSDGRATSRYEQFF. The CDR3, as DNA: TGCGCCAGCAGTGATGGCCGGGCCACTAGCAGGTATGAGCAGTTCTTC.

This clone was detected a few times. The rearrangement links TRBV6-5 to TRBJ1-1; 7 bases match TRBD1. The J segment lost 3 bases and the V segment lost 0 bases, leaving 7 bases of the junction unmatched. The CDR3 spans 16 residues. CDR1 is MNHEY, CDR2 SVGAGI, per germline. As DNA, the CDR3 is TGTGCCAGCAGTTACTCGAGCGCAGGGGGACACACTGAAGCTTTCTTT. Protein sequence: CASSYSSAGGHTEAFF.

The chain employs TRBV7-3 and TRBJ1-1; no clear D. Germline loops: CDR1 SGHTA, CDR2 FQGTGA. The CDR3 covers 12 residues. Trimming removed 3 bases from V and 0 bases from J, with 2 bases in between. The CDR3 here is CASSFMNTEAFF. In nucleotides, the CDR3 is TGTGCCAGCAGCTTTATGAACACTGAAGCTTTCTTT.

The sample holds one count of this clone. The V gene is TRBV7-3, the J gene TRBJ2-3; 9 bases are a match to TRBD2. The CDR3 totals 15 residues. The ends lost 5 bases at V and 1 base at J; junction bases unmatched: 4. The germline V gene has CDR1 SGHTA and CDR2 FQGTGA. For the CDR3, the DNA is TGTGCCAGCAGCCGTAGCGGGGGAGGCACAGATACGCAGTATTTT. It encodes CASSRSGGGTDTQYF. The whole variable domain, filled in from reference TRBV7-3 and TRBJ2-3, reads GAGVSQTPSNKVTEKGKYVELRCDPISGHTALYWYRQSLGQGPEFLIYFQGTGAADDSGLPNDRFFAVRPEGSVSTLKIQRTERGDSAVYLCASSRSGGGTDTQYFGPGTRLTVL.

V gene TRBV9 combines with J gene TRBJ2-1; D gene ambiguous. V was shortened by 1 base and J by 2 bases, with 10 bases between the two germline ends. Germline-derived CDR1 and CDR2 are SGDLS and YYNGEE. The CDR3 has 15 residues. In DNA form, the CDR3 reads TGTGCCAGCAGCGTAAGTGGGCTCACCTACAATGAGCAGTTCTTC. Its protein product is CASSVSGLTYNEQFF.

J is TRBJ1-2 and V is TRBV6-5; possibly TRBD1 for D (6 bases). The CDR3 runs 15 residues. Germline CDR1 MNHEY, CDR2 SVGAGI. V shed 6 bases and J shed 7 bases, with 21 bases lying between them. The CDR3, as DNA: TGTGCCAGCAGGCCCCGTCGACAGGCCGTAAGTGGCTACACCTTC. Amino acid sequence: CASRPRRQAVSGYTF.

This chain links TRBV27 with TRBJ1-6; D not resolved. Between the trimmed V and J ends, which lost 5 bases and 7 bases, there was a span of 6 bases. The CDR3 is made up of 12 amino acids. Germline CDR1 and CDR2: MNHEY and SMNVEV (reference sequence). As DNA, the CDR3 is TGTGCCAGCAGTCCGCAGAATTCACCCCTCCACTTT. Translating gives CASSPQNSPLHF.

The V call is TRBV4-2, the J call TRBJ2-3; no clear D gene. This CDR3 is built from 13 residues. V gave up 3 bases and J gave up 6 bases, with 10 bases separating them. Per the germline V gene, CDR1 is LGHNA and CDR2 is YNFKEQ. This CDR3 reads CASSQAPGDTQYF. For the CDR3, the DNA is TGTGCCAGCAGCCAGGCCCCCGGGGATACGCAGTATTTT.

The V gene is TRBV27, the J gene TRBJ2-5; TRBD1 matches 8 bases. The CDR3 covers 15 residues. The junction had 13 bases not matched to a gene; V was cut back by 5 bases and J by 8 bases. CDR1 and CDR2 (germline): MNHEY, SMNVEV (reference sequence). The CDR3 here is CASSLRPDRGKTQYF. The CDR3 DNA reads as TGTGCCAGCAGTCTCCGACCCGACAGGGGCAAAACCCAGTACTTC.